Below, 7 T cell receptor beta chains from the same sample are listed, as sequenced in a study of shared clonotypes between healthy human individuals. Sequencing was performed with immunoSEQ multiplex PCR; in TCRdb, only in-frame clones are kept and a portion is missing. The data contain about 490,000 clones, approximately 80% of them singletons. The sequenced sample consisted of PBMCs. All receptors come from a woman between 40 and 50 years old in good health. Some clones in this sample may be carry-over from other donors' samples.

This chain connects TRBV28 to TRBJ2-1, with a tentative D call TRBD1 (5 bases). The V and J ends lost 4 bases and 0 bases respectively, with 13 bases between them. This CDR3 comprises 16 residues. Germline CDR1 MDHEN, CDR2 SYDVKM. The CDR3 sequence: CASSSPHRSSYNEQFF. The CDR3 region has the DNA TGTGCCAGCAGTTCCCCACACAGGAGCTCCTACAATGAGCAGTTCTTC. The complete variable domain, with remaining parts taken from reference TRBV28 and TRBJ2-1, reads DVKVTQSSRYLVKRTGEKVFLECVQDMDHENMFWYRQDPGLGLRLIYFSYDVKMKEKGDIPEGYSVSREKKERFSLILESASTNQTSMYLCASSSPHRSSYNEQFFGPGTRLTVL.

The genes are TRBV9 and TRBJ2-2; D remains ambiguous. The CDR3 totals 17 residues. Trimming pared 5 bases from V and 5 bases from J, leaving 22 bases between. Germline V gene lookup returns CDR1 SGDLS and CDR2 YYNGEE. The chain's CDR3 is CASSASFMGGNTGELFF. The CDR3 DNA sequence: TGTGCCAGCAGTGCCTCTTTTATGGGCGGAAATACCGGGGAGCTGTTTTTT.

With respect to this clone: Other DNA sequences in the sample encode the same CDR3. The CDR3 loop reads CASGLASVSSYNEQFF. The CDR3 region has the DNA TGTGCCTCGGGACTAGCCAGTGTTAGTTCCTACAATGAGCAGTTCTTC. V usage is TRBV10-3 and J usage is TRBJ2-1; 9 bases align to TRBD2. The CDR3 totals 16 residues. The ends lost 11 bases at V and 1 base at J; junction bases unmatched: 12. The germline V gene encodes CDR1 ENHRY and CDR2 SYGVKD.

This clone was found a few times. The chain combines TRBV27 with TRBJ2-7; perhaps TRBD2 as D (6 bases). The germline V gene encodes CDR1 MNHEY and CDR2 SMNVEV (reference sequence). V was pared by 8 bases and J by 1 base, with 15 bases between. The CDR3 is 14 amino acids. CDR3: CASSWDRGSYEQYF. For the CDR3, the DNA is TGTGCCAGCTCTTGGGACCGGGGGTCCTACGAGCAGTACTTC.

In the case of this clone: Other DNA variants within this sample encode the same CDR3. The chain links TRBV19 to TRBJ2-7, with D perhaps matching TRBD2 (6 bases). Germline assignment: CDR1 LNHDA and CDR2 SQIVND (reference sequence). This CDR3 has 12 amino acids. The germline V and J ends were trimmed by 8 bases and 0 bases, with 8 bases remaining between them. The chain's CDR3 is CASSSDSYEQYF. As DNA, the CDR3 is TGTGCCAGTTCTAGCGACTCCTACGAGCAGTACTTC.

A single count supports this clone. The chain carries TRBV5-1 and TRBJ2-1; 9 bases agree with TRBD1. Trimming removed 9 bases from V and 0 bases from J; junction bases left unmatched: 4. Germline assignment: CDR1 SGHRS and CDR2 YFSETQ. This CDR3 spans 14 amino acids. The CDR3 spells CATGTGSSYNEQFF. CDR3 sequence (DNA): TGCGCCACCGGGACAGGGAGCTCCTACAATGAGCAGTTCTTC.

This chain connects TRBV10-3 to TRBJ2-3; D possibly corresponds to TRBD1 (6 bases). This CDR3 is built from 15 residues. V gave up 6 bases and J gave up 1 base, with 14 bases separating them. In germline, CDR1 is ENHRY, CDR2 SYGVKD. This CDR3 is CAISHQGTRTDTQYF. The CDR3 bases are TGTGCCATCAGCCATCAGGGGACCCGCACAGATACGCAGTATTTT.